This T cell receptor beta chain was sequenced for a study of shared clonotypes between healthy human individuals. Broader study findings: At large depth, rarefaction still showed sorted-subset sequencing to be incomplete.

A note on this clone: What it binds is not known.

CD45RO-negative, CCR7-positively selected cells formed the naive CD8 fraction, excluding terminally differentiated effector memory CD45RA+ cells. Study donors comprised healthy, HIV-negative adults devoid of recent acute infection or vaccination. The donors, all of them Caucasian adults, lived in Nashville, Tennessee. Profiling relied on immunoSEQ multiplex PCR, and the TCRdb table lists in-frame clones only, not all of them. The repertoire holds about 1,900,000 clones, with roughly 94% as singletons. Germline CDR1 and CDR2: LNHDA and SQIVND (reference sequence). This CDR3 spans 13 amino acids. V was cut by 5 bases and J by 6 bases, with 14 bases left in between.

Sequenced material: naive CD8+ T cells sorted from blood. The chain combines TRBV19 with TRBJ2-7; D ambiguous. The clonotype comes from a man younger than 35 in good health. The CDR3 reads CASSFALRTEQYF. The DNA for the CDR3 is TGTGCCAGTAGTTTCGCACTCCGTACCGAGCAGTACTTC.